These 30 T cell receptor beta chains came from one sample sequenced in a study of blood T cell repertoires in COVID-19. Some clones are missing from TCRdb's copy, which holds only in-frame ones; the method was immunoSEQ multiplex PCR. This table has 65,000 to 75,000 clones, around 83% appearing once. The source material was peripheral blood. These TCRs come from an elderly man with acute or convalescent COVID-19.

This sequence joins TRBV19 and TRBJ1-1; 7 bases map to TRBD1. V gave up 5 bases and J gave up 9 bases; unmatched junction bases: 9. This CDR3 is 13 amino acids long. Germline V lookup: CDR1 LNHDA, CDR2 SQIVND (reference sequence). The CDR3 is CASSGPEGAKAFF. Here the CDR3 DNA reads TGTGCCAGTAGTGGCCCTGAGGGGGCAAAAGCTTTCTTT.

The gene calls are TRBV7-9 and TRBJ1-3; D may be TRBD1 (6 bases). The CDR3 extends over 15 amino acids. Germline V CDR1 and CDR2: SEHNR, FQNEAQ (reference sequence). Trimming pared 5 bases from V and 4 bases from J, leaving 15 bases between. DNA for the CDR3: TGTGCCAGCAGCCTACCTCAGGGGACGGGAAACACCATATATTTT. Encoded protein: CASSLPQGTGNTIYF. Combining the CDR3 with reference TRBV7-9 and TRBJ1-3 gives the whole variable domain DTGVSQNPRHKITKRGQNVTFRCDPISEHNRLYWYRQTLGQGPEFLTYFQNEAQLEKSRLLSDRFSAERPKGSFSTLEIQRTEQGDSAMYLCASSLPQGTGNTIYFGEGSWLTVV.

V and J are TRBV27 and TRBJ1-2; tentatively, D is TRBD1 (5 bases). The CDR3 has 13 residues. With 6 bases removed from V and 7 bases from J, the gap between germline ends came to 15 bases. Germline lookup yields CDR1 MNHEY and CDR2 SMNVEV (reference sequence). This CDR3 reads CASSGTGMAGYTF. The CDR3 DNA reads as TGTGCCAGCAGCGGAACAGGTATGGCTGGCTACACCTTC.

The chain combines TRBV2 with TRBJ2-2, with D perhaps matching TRBD1 (5 bases). The germline V gene encodes CDR1 SNHLY and CDR2 FYNNEI. The length of the CDR3 is 18 residues. Trimming removed 2 bases at V and 0 bases at J, with 16 bases between. The CDR3 sequence: CASSEQGFRGSNTGELFF. CDR3 nucleotide sequence: TGTGCCAGCAGTGAACAGGGATTCCGAGGTTCGAACACCGGGGAGCTGTTTTTT.

V usage is TRBV11-2 and J usage is TRBJ1-1; 7 bases align to TRBD1. The CDR3 runs 14 residues. Germline-derived CDR1 and CDR2 are SGHAT and FQNNGV. Trimming cost V 4 bases and J 5 bases; bases outside gene matches: 7. The CDR3 here is CASSSHRGQTEAFF. The DNA of the CDR3 is TGTGCCAGCAGCTCCCACAGGGGCCAAACTGAAGCTTTCTTT.

This chain connects TRBV3-1 (or the pseudogene TRBV3-2) to TRBJ1-6; tentatively, D is TRBD1 (5 bases). The germline V gene has CDR1 LGHDT and CDR2 YNNKEL (reference sequence). V shed 1 base and J shed 6 bases, with 13 bases lying between them. The CDR3 sequence is 16 residues long. CDR3: CASSQAATGANSPLHF. CDR3 in DNA: TGTGCCAGCAGCCAAGCAGCTACAGGTGCTAATTCACCCCTCCACTTT.

This clone was counted a few times. The chain couples TRBV15 to TRBJ1-5; 8 bases map to TRBD1. The V and J ends lost 4 bases and 5 bases, in that order; junction bases with no gene match: 7. The germline V gene has CDR1 LNHNV and CDR2 YYDKDF (reference sequence). This CDR3 comprises 15 residues. As DNA, the CDR3 is TGTGCCACCAGCATCCTTACAGGGGGAGATCAGCCCCAGCATTTT. Translated: CATSILTGGDQPQHF.

This clone was seen more than once but under ten times. CDR3 region: CASSPPTSEYTGELFF. The CDR3 bases are TGCGCCAGCAGCCCGCCTACCAGCGAGTACACCGGGGAGCTGTTTTTT. The genes are TRBV5-1 and TRBJ2-2, with D unclear. V lost 4 bases and J 3 bases, leaving 16 bases between the germline ends. Germline lookup yields CDR1 SGHRS and CDR2 YFSETQ. The CDR3 is 16 residues long.

This chain uses TRBV24-1 with TRBJ1-2; 7 bases are shared with TRBD1. Looked up from germline, CDR1 is KGHDR and CDR2 is SFDVKD. Trimming took 3 bases from V and 4 from J; bases not matched to a gene: 7. The CDR3 is 15 residues long. CDR3 sequence: CATSDNSGTAYGYTF. Here the CDR3 DNA reads TGTGCCACCAGTGATAACTCCGGGACAGCCTATGGCTACACCTTC.

The chain combines TRBV14 with TRBJ2-7, with TRBD1 matching 7 bases. CDR3 length equals 15 residues. The trim removed 6 bases at V and 8 bases at J, leaving 16 bases unmatched. CDR1 SGHDN and CDR2 FVKESK come from the germline V gene. The CDR3 loop reads CASSLPGTVLIKQYF. Written as DNA, the CDR3 is TGTGCCAGCAGTCTCCCCGGGACAGTCCTGATCAAGCAGTACTTC.

As for this clone: This same CDR3 is encoded by further DNA sequences in the sample. The rearrangement links TRBV9 to TRBJ2-1; D possibly corresponds to TRBD2 (6 bases). Germline V CDR1 and CDR2: SGDLS, YYNGEE. There are 13 residues in the CDR3. Trimming took off 1 base at V and 7 bases at J, with 9 bases between the two ends. DNA of the CDR3: TGTGCCAGCAGCGTAAATCGGGAGAATGAGCAGTTCTTC. Amino acids: CASSVNRENEQFF.

The J gene is TRBJ2-7, the V gene TRBV6-2 or TRBV6-3, with D perhaps TRBD1 (7 bases). Germline CDR1 is MNHEY and CDR2 is SVGEGT. The CDR3 contains 15 residues. V was cut by 0 bases and J by 3 bases, with 12 bases left in between. The CDR3 here is CASSYSEGANYEQYF. CDR3 nucleotide sequence: TGTGCCAGCAGTTACTCGGAGGGGGCCAACTACGAGCAGTACTTC.

In this sample, this clone turned up once. The chain combines TRBV10-1 with TRBJ2-5, with 8 nucleotides matching TRBD2. Germline V lookup: CDR1 WNHNN, CDR2 SYGVQD (reference sequence). CDR3 length: 14 amino acids. J lost 1 base, V lost 5 bases, and 3 bases had no gene match. For the CDR3, the DNA is TGCGCCAGCAGTACGGGAGGGCCCCAAGAGACCCAGTACTTC. Amino acids: CASSTGGPQETQYF.

The CDR3 nucleotides read TGTGCCTGGAGTGGGACAGTTACGGATCAGCCCCAGCATTTT. This gives the protein CAWSGTVTDQPQHF. V usage is TRBV30 and J usage is TRBJ1-5; D is perhaps TRBD1 (6 bases). CDR1 and CDR2 (germline): GTSNPN, SVGIG (reference sequence). The CDR3 loop spans 14 amino acids. Trimming pared 1 base from V and 5 bases from J, leaving 12 bases between.

CDR3 residues: CASSFDRTYEQYF. DNA of the CDR3: TGTGCCAGCAGCTTTGACAGAACCTACGAGCAGTACTTC. The V call is TRBV5-4, the J call TRBJ2-7; weak D call: TRBD1 (5 bases). The CDR3 is 13 residues long. The V and J ends lost 2 bases and 2 bases respectively, with 8 bases between them. In germline, CDR1 is SGHNT, CDR2 YYREEE (reference sequence). Full variable domain (remainder filled in from reference TRBV5-4 and TRBJ2-7): ETGVTQSPTHLIKTRGQQVTLRCSSQSGHNTVSWYQQALGQGPQFIFQYYREEENGRGNFPPRFSGLQFPNYSSELNVNALELDDSALYLCASSFDRTYEQYFGPGTRLTVT.

This clone was counted between two and nine times. At one boundary the junction diverges from the germline segment, which might be a read error. The gene calls are TRBV18 and TRBJ2-7; 7 nucleotides line up with TRBD1. CDR1 is KGHSH, CDR2 LQKENI, per germline. The CDR3 has 15 amino acids. CDR3 in DNA: TGTGCCAGCTCATCACCGGGACAGACCTACTACGAGCAGTACTTC. Translation gives CASSSPGQTYYEQYF.

This clone was seen just once. The chain couples TRBV27 to TRBJ1-2; maybe TRBD1 (6 bases). Germline CDR1 and CDR2: MNHEY and SMNVEV (reference sequence). This CDR3 contains 15 residues. The V gene lost 2 bases and the J gene lost 2 bases, with 12 bases spanning the gap. The chain's CDR3 is CASSLEAGVNYGYTF. In nucleotides, the CDR3 is TGTGCCAGCAGTTTAGAGGCAGGGGTGAACTATGGCTACACCTTC.

The J gene is TRBJ1-5, the V gene TRBV27; 7 nucleotides line up with TRBD1. Germline CDR1 reads MNHEY; CDR2 reads SMNVEV (reference sequence). The CDR3 is 15 amino acids. Trimming cost V 3 bases and J 0 bases; bases outside gene matches: 2. CDR3 coding DNA: TGTGCCAGCAGTTTCCAGGGGGTTAGCAATCAGCCCCAGCATTTT. It yields the protein CASSFQGVSNQPQHF.

The chain links TRBV27 to TRBJ2-7; TRBD2 matches 8 bases. Germline V CDR1 and CDR2: MNHEY, SMNVEV (reference sequence). With 6 bases clipped from V and 4 bases from J, the junction kept 14 bases outside the gene matches. The CDR3 has 16 amino acids. The CDR3 nucleotides read TGTGCCAGCAGCGATATTACCGGGACTAGAATTTACGAGCAGTACTTC. Translated: CASSDITGTRIYEQYF.

The genes are TRBV24-1 and TRBJ1-5; the match to TRBD1 covers 7 bases. The CDR3 has 18 amino acids. The ends lost 0 bases at V and 0 bases at J; junction bases unmatched: 7. In germline, CDR1 is KGHDR, CDR2 SFDVKD. The CDR3 spells CATSDLSRGDGSNQPQHF. The CDR3 nucleotides read TGTGCCACCAGTGATTTGAGCAGGGGGGATGGTAGCAATCAGCCCCAGCATTTT.

The chain uses TRBV10-1 and TRBJ2-2; 7 bases map to TRBD1. This CDR3 has 15 residues. J gave up 2 bases and V 5 bases, and 5 bases lay outside the gene matches. Germline-derived CDR1 and CDR2 are WNHNN and SYGVQD (reference sequence). CDR3 sequence: CASSPGTANTGELFF. DNA for the CDR3: TGCGCCAGCAGTCCCGGGACAGCTAACACCGGGGAGCTGTTTTTT.

The J gene is TRBJ1-2, the V gene TRBV6-2 or TRBV6-3, with 12 bases matching TRBD1. Germline V CDR1 and CDR2: MNHEY, SVGEGT. The CDR3 has 14 residues. V shed 4 bases and J 4 bases; nucleotides not matched to a gene: 1. The CDR3 protein is CASSWDRGLYGYTF. Written as DNA, the CDR3 is TGTGCCAGCAGTTGGGACAGGGGGCTCTATGGCTACACCTTC.

The chain carries TRBV21-1 and TRBJ1-3. TRBV21-1 is recorded as a pseudogene. This CDR3 has 15 residues. The DNA for the CDR3 is TGTGCCAGCAGCATCGACTCCGGCTCTGGAAACACCATATATTTT. It codes for CASSIDSGSGNTIYF.

The chain joins TRBV6-2 or TRBV6-3 to TRBJ2-1, with D perhaps matching TRBD1 (5 bases). The CDR3 has 13 amino acids. Germline CDR1 reads MNHEY; CDR2 reads SVGEGT. The V and J ends lost 0 bases and 15 bases respectively, with 15 bases between them. Written as DNA, the CDR3 is TGTGCCAGCAGTTACTCAAGGGGTCCTTCGGGGTTCTTC. This sequence encodes CASSYSRGPSGFF.

The chain employs TRBV29-1 and TRBJ1-5, with D uncertain. The V gene lost 4 bases and the J gene lost 4 bases, with 8 bases spanning the gap. This CDR3 has 12 amino acids. Per germline, CDR1 SQVTM and CDR2 ANQGSEA. CDR3 protein: CSVGLANQPQHF. The CDR3 nucleotides read TGCAGCGTTGGACTTGCAAATCAGCCCCAGCATTTT.

This clone was seen a few times. This sequence joins TRBV6-5 and TRBJ2-5; maybe TRBD1 (7 bases). Germline V lookup: CDR1 MNHEY, CDR2 SVGAGI. CDR3 length: 14 residues. Trimming pared 8 bases from V and 1 base from J, leaving 14 bases between. This CDR3 reads CASGGTVLQETQYF. The CDR3 region has the DNA TGTGCCAGCGGGGGGACAGTTCTCCAAGAGACCCAGTACTTC.

In its sample, this clone was seen once. The J gene is TRBJ2-2, the V gene TRBV6-1, with TRBD1 matching over 8 bases. The V segment lost 7 bases and the J segment 4 bases; nucleotides outside the gene matches: 5. CDR3 length: 14 residues. Germline CDR1 MNHNS, CDR2 SASEGT. The CDR3 nucleotides read TGTGCCAGCACCGGACAGGGTGGCACCGGGGAGCTGTTTTTT. Protein product: CASTGQGGTGELFF.

The chain joins TRBV7-8 to TRBJ1-2; D gene uncertain. V gave up 5 bases and J gave up 10 bases, with 20 bases separating them. CDR1 and CDR2 (germline): SGHVS, FQNEAQ. The CDR3 spans 14 residues. CDR3 DNA: TGTGCCAGCAGCCGAGGCGGCCAGACCGGAGCCTACACCTTC. Its protein is CASSRGGQTGAYTF.

This sequence joins TRBV3-1 (or the pseudogene TRBV3-2) and TRBJ2-1; perhaps TRBD2 as D (6 bases). This CDR3 is 15 amino acids long. V gave up 2 bases and J gave up 5 bases, with 13 bases separating them. The germline gives CDR1 LGHDT, CDR2 YNNKEL (reference sequence). Here the CDR3 DNA reads TGTGCCAGCAGCCAACCATCGGGACTGAACAATGAGCAGTTCTTC. It codes for CASSQPSGLNNEQFF.

This sequence joins TRBV19 and TRBJ2-5, with 9 bases aligning to TRBD1. Losses at the gene ends were 4 bases for V and 3 bases for J; bases not matched to a gene: 9. The germline gives CDR1 LNHDA, CDR2 SQIVND (reference sequence). CDR3 size: 16 residues. The CDR3 sequence: CASSTNPGTGKETQYF. CDR3 DNA: TGTGCCAGTAGTACCAACCCCGGGACAGGGAAAGAGACCCAGTACTTC.